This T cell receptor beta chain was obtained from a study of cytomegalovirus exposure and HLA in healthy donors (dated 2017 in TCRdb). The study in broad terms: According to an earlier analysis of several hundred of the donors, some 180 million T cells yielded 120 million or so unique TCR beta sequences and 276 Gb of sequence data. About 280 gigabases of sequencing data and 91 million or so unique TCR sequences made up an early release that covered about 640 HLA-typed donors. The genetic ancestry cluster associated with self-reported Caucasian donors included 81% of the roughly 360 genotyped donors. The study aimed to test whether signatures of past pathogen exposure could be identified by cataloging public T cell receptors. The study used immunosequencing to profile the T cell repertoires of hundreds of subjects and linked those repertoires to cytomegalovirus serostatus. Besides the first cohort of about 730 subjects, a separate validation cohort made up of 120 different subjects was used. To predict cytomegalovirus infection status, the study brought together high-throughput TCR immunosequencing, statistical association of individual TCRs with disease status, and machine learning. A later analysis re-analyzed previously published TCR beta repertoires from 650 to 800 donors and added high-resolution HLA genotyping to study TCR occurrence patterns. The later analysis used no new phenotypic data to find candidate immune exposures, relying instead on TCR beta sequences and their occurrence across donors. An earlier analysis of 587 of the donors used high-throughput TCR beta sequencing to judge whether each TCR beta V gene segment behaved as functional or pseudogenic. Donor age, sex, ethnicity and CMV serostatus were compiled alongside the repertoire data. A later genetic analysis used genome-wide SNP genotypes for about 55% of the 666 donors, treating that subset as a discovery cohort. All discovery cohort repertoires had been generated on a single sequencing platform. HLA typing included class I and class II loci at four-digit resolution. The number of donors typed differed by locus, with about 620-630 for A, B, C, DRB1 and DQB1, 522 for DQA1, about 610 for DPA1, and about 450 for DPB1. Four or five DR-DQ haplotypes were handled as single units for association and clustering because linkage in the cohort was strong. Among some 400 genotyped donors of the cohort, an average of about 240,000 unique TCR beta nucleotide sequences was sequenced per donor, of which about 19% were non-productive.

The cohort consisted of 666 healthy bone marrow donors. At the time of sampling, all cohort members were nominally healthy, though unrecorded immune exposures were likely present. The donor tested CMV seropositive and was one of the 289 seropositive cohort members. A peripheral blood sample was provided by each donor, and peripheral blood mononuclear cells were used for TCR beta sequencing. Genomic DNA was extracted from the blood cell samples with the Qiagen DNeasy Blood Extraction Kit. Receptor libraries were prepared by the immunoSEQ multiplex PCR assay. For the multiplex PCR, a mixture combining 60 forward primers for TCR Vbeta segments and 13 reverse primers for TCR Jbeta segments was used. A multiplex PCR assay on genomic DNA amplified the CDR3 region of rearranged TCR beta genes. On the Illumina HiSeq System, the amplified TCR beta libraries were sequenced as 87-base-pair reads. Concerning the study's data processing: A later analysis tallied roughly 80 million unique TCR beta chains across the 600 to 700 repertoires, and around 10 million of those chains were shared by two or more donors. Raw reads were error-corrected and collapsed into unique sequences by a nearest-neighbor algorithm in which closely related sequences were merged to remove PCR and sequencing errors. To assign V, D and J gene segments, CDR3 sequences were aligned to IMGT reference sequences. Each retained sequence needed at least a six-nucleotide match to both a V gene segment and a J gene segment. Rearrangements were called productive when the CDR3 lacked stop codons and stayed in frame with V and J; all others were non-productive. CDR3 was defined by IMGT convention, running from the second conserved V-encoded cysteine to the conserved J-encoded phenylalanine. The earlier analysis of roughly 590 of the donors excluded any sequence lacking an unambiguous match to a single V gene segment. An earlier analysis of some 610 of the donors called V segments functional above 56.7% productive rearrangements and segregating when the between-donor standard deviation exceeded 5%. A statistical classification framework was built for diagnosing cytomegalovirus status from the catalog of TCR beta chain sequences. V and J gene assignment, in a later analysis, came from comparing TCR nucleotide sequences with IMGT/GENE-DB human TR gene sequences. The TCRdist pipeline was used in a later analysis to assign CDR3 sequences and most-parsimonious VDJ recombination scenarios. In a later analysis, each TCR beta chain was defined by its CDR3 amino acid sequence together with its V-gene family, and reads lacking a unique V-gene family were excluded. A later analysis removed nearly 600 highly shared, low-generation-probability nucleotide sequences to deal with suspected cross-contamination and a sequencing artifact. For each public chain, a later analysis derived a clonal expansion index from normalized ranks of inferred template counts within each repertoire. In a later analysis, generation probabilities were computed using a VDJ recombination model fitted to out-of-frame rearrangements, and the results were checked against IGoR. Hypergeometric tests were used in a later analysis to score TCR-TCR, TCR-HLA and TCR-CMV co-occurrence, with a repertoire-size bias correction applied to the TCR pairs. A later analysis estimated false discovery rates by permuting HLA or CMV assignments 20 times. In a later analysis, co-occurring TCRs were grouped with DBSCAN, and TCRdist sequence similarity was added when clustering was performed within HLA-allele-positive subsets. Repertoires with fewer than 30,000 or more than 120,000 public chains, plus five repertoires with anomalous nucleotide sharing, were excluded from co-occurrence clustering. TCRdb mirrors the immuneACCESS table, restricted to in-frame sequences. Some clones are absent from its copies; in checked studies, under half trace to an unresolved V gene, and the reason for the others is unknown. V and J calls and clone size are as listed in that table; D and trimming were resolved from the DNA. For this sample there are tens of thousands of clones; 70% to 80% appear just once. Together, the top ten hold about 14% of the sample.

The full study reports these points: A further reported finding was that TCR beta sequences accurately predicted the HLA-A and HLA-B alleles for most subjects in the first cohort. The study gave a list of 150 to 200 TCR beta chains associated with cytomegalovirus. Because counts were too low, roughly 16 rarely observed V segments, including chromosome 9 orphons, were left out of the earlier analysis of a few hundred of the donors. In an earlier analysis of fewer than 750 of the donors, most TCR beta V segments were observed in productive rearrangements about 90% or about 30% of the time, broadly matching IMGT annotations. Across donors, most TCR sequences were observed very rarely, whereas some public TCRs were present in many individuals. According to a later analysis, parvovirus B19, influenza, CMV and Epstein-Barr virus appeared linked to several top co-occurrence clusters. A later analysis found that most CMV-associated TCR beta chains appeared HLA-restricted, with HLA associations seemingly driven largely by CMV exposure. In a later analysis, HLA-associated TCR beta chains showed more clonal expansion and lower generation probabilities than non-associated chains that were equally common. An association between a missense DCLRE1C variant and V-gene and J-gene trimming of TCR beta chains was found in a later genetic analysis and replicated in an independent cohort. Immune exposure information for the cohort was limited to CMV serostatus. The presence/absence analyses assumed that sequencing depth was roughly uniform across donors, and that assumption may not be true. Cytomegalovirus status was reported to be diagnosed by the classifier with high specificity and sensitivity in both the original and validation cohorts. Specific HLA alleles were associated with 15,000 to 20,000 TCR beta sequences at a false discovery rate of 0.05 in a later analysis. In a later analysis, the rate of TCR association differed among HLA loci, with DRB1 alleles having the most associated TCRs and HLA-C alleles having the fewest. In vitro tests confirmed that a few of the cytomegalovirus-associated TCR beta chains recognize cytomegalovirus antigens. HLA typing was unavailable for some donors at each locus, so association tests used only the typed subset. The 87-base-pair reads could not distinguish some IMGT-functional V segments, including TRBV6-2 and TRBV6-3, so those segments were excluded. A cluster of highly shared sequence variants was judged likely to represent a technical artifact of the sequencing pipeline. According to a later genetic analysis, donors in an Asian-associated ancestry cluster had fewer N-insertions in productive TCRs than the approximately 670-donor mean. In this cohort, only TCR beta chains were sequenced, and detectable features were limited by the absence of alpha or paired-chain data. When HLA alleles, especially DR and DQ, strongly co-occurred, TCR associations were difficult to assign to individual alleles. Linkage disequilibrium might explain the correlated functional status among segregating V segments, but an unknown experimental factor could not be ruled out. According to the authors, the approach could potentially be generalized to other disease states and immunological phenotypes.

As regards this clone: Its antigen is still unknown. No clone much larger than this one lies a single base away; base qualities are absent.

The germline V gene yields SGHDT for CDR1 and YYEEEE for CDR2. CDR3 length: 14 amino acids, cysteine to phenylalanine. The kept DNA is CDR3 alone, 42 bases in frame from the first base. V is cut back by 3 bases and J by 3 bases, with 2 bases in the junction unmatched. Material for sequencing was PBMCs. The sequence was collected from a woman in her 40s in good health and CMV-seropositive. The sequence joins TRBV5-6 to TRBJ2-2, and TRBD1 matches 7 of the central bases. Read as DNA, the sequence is TGTGCCAGCAGCTCGACAGGGTACACCGGGGAGCTGTTTTTT. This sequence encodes CASSSTGYTGELFF.